This T cell receptor beta chain was identified in a study of blood T cell repertoires in COVID-19. In the study overall: PBMCs, B-cell-depleted T cells, or T cells provided the cDNA or gDNA that made up the material.

The germline V and J ends were trimmed by 1 base and 0 bases, with 9 bases remaining between them. The germline CDR1 and CDR2 sequences are MNHNS and SASEGT. This CDR3 has 15 amino acids. Study processing details: Nucleated cell number was recorded as an estimate derived from reference gene primer amplification. Repertoires were generated with immunoSEQ multiplex PCR, while TCRdb's copy carries only in-frame clones and drops some. V, J and clone size reflect that table, while D and trimming were determined from the DNA. In the table there are 200,000 to 250,000 clones, 80% of which are singletons. The sequenced sample consisted of peripheral blood. The receptor was isolated from a woman in her 70s with acute or convalescent COVID-19. This chain links TRBV6-1 with TRBJ1-2; no definite D call. CDR3 DNA: TGTGCCAGCAGTGAAGGGAGGGCAGCTAACTATGGCTACACCTTC. Translation gives CASSEGRAANYGYTF.